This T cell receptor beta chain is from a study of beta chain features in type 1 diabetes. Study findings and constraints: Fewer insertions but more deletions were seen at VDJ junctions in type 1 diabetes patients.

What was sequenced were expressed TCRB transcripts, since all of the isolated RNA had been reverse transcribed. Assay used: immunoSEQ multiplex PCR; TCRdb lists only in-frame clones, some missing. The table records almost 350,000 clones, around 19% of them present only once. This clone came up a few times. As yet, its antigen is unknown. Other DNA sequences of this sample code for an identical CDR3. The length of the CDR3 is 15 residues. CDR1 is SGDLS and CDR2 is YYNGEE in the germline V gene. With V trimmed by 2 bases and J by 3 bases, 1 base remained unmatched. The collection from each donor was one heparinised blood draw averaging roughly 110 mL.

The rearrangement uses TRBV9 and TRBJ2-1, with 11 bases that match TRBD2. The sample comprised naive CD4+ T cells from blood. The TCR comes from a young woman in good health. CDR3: CASSVTSGVYNEQFF. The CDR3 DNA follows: TGTGCCAGCAGCGTGACTAGCGGGGTCTACAATGAGCAGTTCTTC.